This T cell receptor (beta chain) emerged from a study of CD8+CD57+ T cells in acquired aplastic anemia. Study background: Across the sorted CD4+ and CD8+ cells, DNA amounts averaged about 3 ug.

Genomic DNA templated the TCR beta VDJ and CDR3 profiling. TCRdb analysed the reads with MiXCR anew, one entry per CDR3 protein. The profile shows around 68,000 distinct CDR3 sequences, almost 55% of them singletons. This clonotype was seen repeatedly, ten times or more. The CDR3 extends over 18 amino acids. Per the germline V gene, CDR1 is LNHNV and CDR2 is YYDKDF (reference sequence). Germline trimming cut 0 bases from V and 3 bases from J; bases unmatched to any gene: 11. The rearrangement links TRBV15 to TRBJ2-5; 9 bases are a match to TRBD2. The sample taken for sequencing was sorted CD4+, CD8+, or CD8+CD57+ T cells (not recorded which) from PBMCs. This clonotype was sampled from a human donor in good health, serving as a control. CDR3 bases: TGTGCCACCAGCAGAGATCCTCTGGCGGGAGGGGGAAAAGAGACCCAGTACTTC. As protein: CATSRDPLAGGGKETQYF.